Listed below are T cell receptor beta chains from one sample, sequenced in a study of human T cells and chemical hapten exposure. TCRdb redid the calling of the RACE reads with MiXCR, one entry per CDR3 protein. The data contain about 82,000 distinct CDR3 sequences, 10% to 15% of them singletons. This material consisted of whole blood, taken in connection with sensitization to the hapten diphenylcyclopropenone (DPC). Source of these receptors: a woman in her fifties or sixties with alopecia areata. Some clones in this sample may be carry-over from other donors' samples. Each CDR3 is given with its conserved first and last residue. Each record gives: J gene, D gene, clone size, V gene, CDR3 protein, CDR3 DNA. D genes are given only for firm matches. Part of the rows lack a size; the others show once, few, many or a class for expanded clones.

TRBJ2-7	NA	many	TRBV24-1	CATSDSIKDEQYF	TGTGCCACCAGTGATTCCATAAAGGACGAGCAGTACTTC
TRBJ2-3	TRBD2	NA	TRBV20-1	CSAGASGSSGTDTQYF	TGCAGTGCCGGCGCCAGCGGGAGTTCGGGCACAGATACGCAGTATTTT
TRBJ2-7	NA	many	TRBV12-3/TRBV12-4	CASPSPPDYEQYF	TGTGCCAGCCCCTCTCCTCCGGACTACGAGCAGTACTTC
TRBJ2-4	TRBD1	many	TRBV2	CASQGAGAKNIQYF	TGTGCCAGCCAGGGGGCAGGAGCCAAAAACATTCAGTACTTC
TRBJ1-5	NA	many	TRBV24-1	CATSDSVGPQHF	TGTGCCACCAGTGATTCCGTAGGGCCCCAGCATTTT
TRBJ1-2	NA	few	TRBV11-2	CASSLMVGTGREHTF	TGTGCCAGCAGCTTAATGGTGGGAACAGGGCGAGAGCACACCTTC
TRBJ2-1	NA	NA	TRBV30	CAWSGGRDYNEQFF	TGTGCCTGGAGTGGTGGCAGGGACTACAATGAGCAGTTCTTC
TRBJ1-5	NA	many	TRBV18	CASSVTQGGGNQPQHF	TGTGCCAGCTCCGTCACACAGGGAGGGGGTAACCAGCCCCAGCATTTT
TRBJ2-2	NA	few	TRBV15	CATRPGYGELFF	TGTGCCACCAGGCCAGGGTACGGGGAGCTGTTTTTT
TRBJ2-3	TRBD1	few	TRBV27	CAKGDRAHTDTQYF	TGTGCCAAAGGGGACAGGGCTCACACAGATACGCAGTATTTT